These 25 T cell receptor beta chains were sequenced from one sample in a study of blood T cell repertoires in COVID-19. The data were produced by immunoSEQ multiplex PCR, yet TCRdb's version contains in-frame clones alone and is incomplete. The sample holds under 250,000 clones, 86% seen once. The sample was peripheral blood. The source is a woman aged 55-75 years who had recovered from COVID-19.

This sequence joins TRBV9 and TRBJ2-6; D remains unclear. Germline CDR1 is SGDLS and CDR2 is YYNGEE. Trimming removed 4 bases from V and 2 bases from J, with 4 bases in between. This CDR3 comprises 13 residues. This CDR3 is CASSPTGANVLTF. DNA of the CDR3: TGTGCCAGCAGCCCTACTGGGGCCAACGTCCTGACTTTC. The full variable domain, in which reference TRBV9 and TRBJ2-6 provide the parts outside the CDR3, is DSGVTQTPKHLITATGQRVTLRCSPRSGDLSVYWYQQSLDQGLQFLIQYYNGEERAKGNILERFSAQQFPDLHSELNLSSLELGDSALYFCASSPTGANVLTFGAGSRLTVL.

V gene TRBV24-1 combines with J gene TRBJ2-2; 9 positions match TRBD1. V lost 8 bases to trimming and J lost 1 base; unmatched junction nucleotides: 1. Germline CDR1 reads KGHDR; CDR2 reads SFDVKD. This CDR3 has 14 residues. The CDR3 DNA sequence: TGTGCCACCAAGGACAGGGGGAACACCGGGGAGCTGTTTTTT. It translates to CATKDRGNTGELFF.

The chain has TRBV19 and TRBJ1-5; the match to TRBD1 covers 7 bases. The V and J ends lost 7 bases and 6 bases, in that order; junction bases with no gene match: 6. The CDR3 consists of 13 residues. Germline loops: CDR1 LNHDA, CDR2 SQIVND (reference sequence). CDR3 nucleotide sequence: TGTGCCAGTAAAGGGCAGGGGGTTCAGCCCCAGCATTTT. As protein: CASKGQGVQPQHF.

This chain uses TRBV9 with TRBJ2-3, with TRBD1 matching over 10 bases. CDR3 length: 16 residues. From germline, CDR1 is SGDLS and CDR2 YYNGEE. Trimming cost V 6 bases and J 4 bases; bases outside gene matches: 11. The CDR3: CASTQRGDRGPDTQYF. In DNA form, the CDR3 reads TGTGCCAGCACCCAGAGAGGGGACAGGGGACCAGATACGCAGTATTTT.

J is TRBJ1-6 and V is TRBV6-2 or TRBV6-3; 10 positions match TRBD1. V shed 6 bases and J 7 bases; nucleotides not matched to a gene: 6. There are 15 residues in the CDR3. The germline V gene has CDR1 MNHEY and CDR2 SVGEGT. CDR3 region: CASSQVGQGNSPLHF. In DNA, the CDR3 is TGTGCCAGCAGCCAAGTGGGACAGGGGAATTCACCCCTCCACTTT.

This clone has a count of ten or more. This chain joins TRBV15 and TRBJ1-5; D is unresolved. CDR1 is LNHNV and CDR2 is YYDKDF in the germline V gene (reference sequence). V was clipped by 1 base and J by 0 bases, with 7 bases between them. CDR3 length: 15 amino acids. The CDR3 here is CATSRGGNSNQPQHF. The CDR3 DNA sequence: TGTGCCACCAGCAGAGGAGGGAATAGCAATCAGCCCCAGCATTTT.

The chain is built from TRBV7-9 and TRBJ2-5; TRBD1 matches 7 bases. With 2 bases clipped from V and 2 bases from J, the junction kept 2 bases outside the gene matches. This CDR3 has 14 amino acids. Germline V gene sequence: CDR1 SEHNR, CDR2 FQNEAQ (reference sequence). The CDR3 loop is CASSLMGQQETQYF. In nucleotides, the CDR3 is TGTGCCAGCAGCTTAATGGGACAGCAAGAGACCCAGTACTTC. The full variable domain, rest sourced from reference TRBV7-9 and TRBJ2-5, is DTGVSQNPRHKITKRGQNVTFRCDPISEHNRLYWYRQTLGQGPEFLTYFQNEAQLEKSRLLSDRFSAERPKGSFSTLEIQRTEQGDSAMYLCASSLMGQQETQYFGPGTRLLVL.

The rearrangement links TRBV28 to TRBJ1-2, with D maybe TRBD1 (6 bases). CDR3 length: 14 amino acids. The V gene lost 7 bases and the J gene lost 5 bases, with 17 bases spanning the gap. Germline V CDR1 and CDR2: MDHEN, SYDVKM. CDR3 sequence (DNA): TGTGCCAGCACTAATACAGGGAGGGGATATGGCTACACCTTC. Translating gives CASTNTGRGYGYTF.

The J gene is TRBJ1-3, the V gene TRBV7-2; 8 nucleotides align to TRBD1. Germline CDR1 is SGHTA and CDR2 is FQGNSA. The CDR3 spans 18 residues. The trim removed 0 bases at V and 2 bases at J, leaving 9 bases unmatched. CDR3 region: CASSLARGGTGAGNTIYF. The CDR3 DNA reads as TGTGCCAGCAGCTTAGCGAGGGGGGGGACAGGTGCTGGAAACACCATATATTTT.

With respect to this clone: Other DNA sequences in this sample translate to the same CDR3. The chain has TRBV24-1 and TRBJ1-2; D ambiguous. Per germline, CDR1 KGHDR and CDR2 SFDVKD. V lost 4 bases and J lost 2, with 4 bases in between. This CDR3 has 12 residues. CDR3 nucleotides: TGTGCCACCAGTGACAGGAACTATGGCTACACCTTC. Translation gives CATSDRNYGYTF.

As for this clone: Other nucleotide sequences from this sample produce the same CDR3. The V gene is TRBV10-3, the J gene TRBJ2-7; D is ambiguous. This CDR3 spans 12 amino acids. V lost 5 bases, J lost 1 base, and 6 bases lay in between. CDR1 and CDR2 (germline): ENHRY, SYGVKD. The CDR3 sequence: CAISPSSYEQYF. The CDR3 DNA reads TGTGCCATCAGTCCTTCTTCCTACGAGCAGTACTTC.

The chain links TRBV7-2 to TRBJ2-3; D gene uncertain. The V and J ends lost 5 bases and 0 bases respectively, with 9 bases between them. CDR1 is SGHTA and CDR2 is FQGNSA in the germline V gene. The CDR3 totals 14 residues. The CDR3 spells CASSPTFSTDTQYF. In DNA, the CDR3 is TGTGCCAGCAGCCCTACTTTCAGCACAGATACGCAGTATTTT.

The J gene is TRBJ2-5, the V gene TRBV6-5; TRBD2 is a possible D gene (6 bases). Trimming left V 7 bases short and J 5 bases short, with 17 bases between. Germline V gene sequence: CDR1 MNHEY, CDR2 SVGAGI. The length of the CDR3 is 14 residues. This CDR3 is CASIFERARETQYF. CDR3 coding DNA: TGTGCCAGCATATTCGAGCGGGCGCGGGAGACCCAGTACTTC.

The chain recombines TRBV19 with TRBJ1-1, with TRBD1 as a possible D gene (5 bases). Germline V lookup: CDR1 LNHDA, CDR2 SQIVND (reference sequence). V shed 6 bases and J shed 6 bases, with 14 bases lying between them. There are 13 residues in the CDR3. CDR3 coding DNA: TGTGCCAGTAGAGGGGACGGGAGGGCTGAAGCTTTCTTT. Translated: CASRGDGRAEAFF.

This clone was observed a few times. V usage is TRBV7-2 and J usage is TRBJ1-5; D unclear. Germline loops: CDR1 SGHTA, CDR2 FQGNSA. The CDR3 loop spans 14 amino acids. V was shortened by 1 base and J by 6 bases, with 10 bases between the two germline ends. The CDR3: CASSLDSGGQPQHF. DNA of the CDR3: TGTGCCAGCAGCTTAGATTCGGGAGGTCAGCCCCAGCATTTT.

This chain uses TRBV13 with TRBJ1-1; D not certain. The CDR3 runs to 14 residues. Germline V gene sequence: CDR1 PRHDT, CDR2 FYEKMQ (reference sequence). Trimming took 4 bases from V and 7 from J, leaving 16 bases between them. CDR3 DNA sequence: TGTGCCAGCAGCTCTGAAACAGTGACCGGTGAAGCTTTCTTT. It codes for CASSSETVTGEAFF.

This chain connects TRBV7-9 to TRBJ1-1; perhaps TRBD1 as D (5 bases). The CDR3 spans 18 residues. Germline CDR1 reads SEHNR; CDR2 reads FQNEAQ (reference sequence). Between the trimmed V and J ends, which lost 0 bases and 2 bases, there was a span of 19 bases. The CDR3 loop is CASSLALTEVGGNTEAFF. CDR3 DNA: TGTGCCAGCAGCTTAGCGCTCACTGAGGTGGGGGGAAACACTGAAGCTTTCTTT.

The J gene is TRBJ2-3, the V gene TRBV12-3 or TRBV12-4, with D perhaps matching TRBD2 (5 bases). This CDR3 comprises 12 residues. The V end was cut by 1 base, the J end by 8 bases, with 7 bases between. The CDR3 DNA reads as TGTGCCAGCAGTTTAGGGAGGATTACGCAGTATTTT. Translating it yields CASSLGRITQYF.

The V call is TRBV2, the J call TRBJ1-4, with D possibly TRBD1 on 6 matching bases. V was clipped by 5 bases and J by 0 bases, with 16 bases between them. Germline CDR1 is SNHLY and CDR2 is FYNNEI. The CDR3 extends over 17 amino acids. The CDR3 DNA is TGTGCCAGCAGTCCCACAGGGCCACTCACAACTAATGAAAAACTGTTTTTT. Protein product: CASSPTGPLTTNEKLFF.

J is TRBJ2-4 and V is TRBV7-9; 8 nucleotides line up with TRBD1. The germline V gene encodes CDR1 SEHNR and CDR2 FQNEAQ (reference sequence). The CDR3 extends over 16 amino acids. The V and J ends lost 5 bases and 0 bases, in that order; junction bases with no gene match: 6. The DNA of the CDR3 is TGTGCCAGCAGCGTTGACAGGGGACTAGCCAAAAACATTCAGTACTTC. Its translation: CASSVDRGLAKNIQYF.

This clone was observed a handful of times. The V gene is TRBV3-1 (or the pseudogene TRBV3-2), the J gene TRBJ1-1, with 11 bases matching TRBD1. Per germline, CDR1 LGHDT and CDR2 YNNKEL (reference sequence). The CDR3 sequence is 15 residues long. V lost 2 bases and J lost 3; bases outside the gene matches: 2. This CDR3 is CASSQRGQGDTEAFF. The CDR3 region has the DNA TGTGCCAGCAGCCAAAGGGGACAGGGGGACACTGAAGCTTTCTTT.

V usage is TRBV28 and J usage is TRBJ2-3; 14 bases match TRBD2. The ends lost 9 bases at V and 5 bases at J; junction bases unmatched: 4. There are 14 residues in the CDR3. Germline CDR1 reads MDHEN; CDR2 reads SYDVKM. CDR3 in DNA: TGTGCCAGTCGGACTAGCGGGGGGATAGATACGCAGTATTTT. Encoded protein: CASRTSGGIDTQYF.

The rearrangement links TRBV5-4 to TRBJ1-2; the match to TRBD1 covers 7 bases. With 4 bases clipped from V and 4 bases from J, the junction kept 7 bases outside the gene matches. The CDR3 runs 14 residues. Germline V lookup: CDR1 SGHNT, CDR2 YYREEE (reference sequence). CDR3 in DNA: TGTGCCAGCAGCCGAAATCAGGGGGTCTATGGCTACACCTTC. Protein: CASSRNQGVYGYTF.

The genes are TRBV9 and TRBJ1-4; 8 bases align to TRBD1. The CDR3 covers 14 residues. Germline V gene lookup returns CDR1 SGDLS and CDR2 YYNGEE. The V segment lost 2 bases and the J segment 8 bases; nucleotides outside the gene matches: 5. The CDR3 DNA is TGTGCCAGCAGCGTTTCAGGGGGCGGCGAAAAACTGTTTTTT. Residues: CASSVSGGGEKLFF.

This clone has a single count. CDR3 DNA sequence: TGTGCCACCAGTGATTCCCTTTCGCCCCAGCATTTT. Protein: CATSDSLSPQHF. The chain links TRBV24-1 to TRBJ1-5; unclear D gene. The CDR3 has 12 residues. Trimming shortened V by 2 bases and J by 9 bases, and 7 bases separated the two germline ends. Germline V gene data show CDR1 as KGHDR and CDR2 as SFDVKD.